The rows below give T cell receptor beta chains drawn from one sample of a study of human T cells and chemical hapten exposure. One entry per CDR3 protein, called by TCRdb with MiXCR from the RACE reads. This table holds 50,000 to 80,000 distinct CDR3 sequences, about 11% found once. Source: whole blood, taken in connection with sensitization to the hapten diphenylcyclopropenone (DPC). Source of these receptors: a woman in her 30s with alopecia areata. Some clones in this sample may be carry-over from other donors' samples. Each CDR3 is given with its conserved first and last residue. The D gene is left open where the match is weak. Expanded clones get a size class; other rows say once, few or many, or leave the size out.

D gene	J gene	V gene	clone size	CDR3 DNA	CDR3 protein
NA	TRBJ2-7	TRBV2	few	TGTGCCAGCACCCGAACAGGGAACTACGAGCAGTACTTC	CASTRTGNYEQYF
TRBD2	TRBJ2-7	TRBV20-1	few	TGCAGTGCTAGGCCACTAGCGGGAGGGTACTACGAGCAGTACTTC	CSARPLAGGYYEQYF
NA	TRBJ1-4	TRBV6-5	few	TGTGCCAGCAGTCGAGACAGAGAAAAACTGTTTTTT	CASSRDREKLFF
NA	TRBJ2-7	TRBV6-1	many	TGTGCCAGCAGTCCCCAGTCGGGGTACTACGAGCAGTACTTC	CASSPQSGYYEQYF
NA	TRBJ1-4	TRBV6-6	NA	TGTGCCAGCAGACTCGGAGAGGCCGTGGGGAAACTGTTTTTT	CASRLGEAVGKLFF
NA	TRBJ1-1	TRBV5-4	many	TGTGCCAGCAGCTTGGGGGGGGACACTGAAGCTTTCTTT	CASSLGGDTEAFF
TRBD1	TRBJ2-7	TRBV19	few	TGTGCCAGTATGATGGCAGGGGGCAGGGACGAGCAGTACTTC	CASMMAGGRDEQYF
TRBD2	TRBJ2-1	TRBV18	many	TGTGCCAGCTCCTGGACTAGCGGGAGTTACAATGAGCAGTTCTTC	CASSWTSGSYNEQFF
NA	TRBJ2-1	TRBV2	many	TGTGCCAGCAGTGATGAGCAGGGCTCCTACAATGAGCAGTTCTTC	CASSDEQGSYNEQFF
NA	TRBJ2-3	TRBV18	NA	TGTGCCAGCTCACCTCCCGGGACGGTGGACACAGATACGCAGTATTTT	CASSPPGTVDTDTQYF
NA	TRBJ1-6	TRBV6-5	few	TGTGCCAGCAGTGAATCCGGGACCAAAAATTCACCCCTCCACTTT	CASSESGTKNSPLHF
NA	TRBJ1-2	TRBV30	many	TGTGCCTGGAGTGTACGGGCTATCTTCGTCTATGGCTACACCTTC	CAWSVRAIFVYGYTF
NA	TRBJ1-1	TRBV28	many	TGTGCCAGCAGTTTTTCATCTCGGGCATTCCCTGAAGCTTTCTTT	CASSFSSRAFPEAFF
NA	TRBJ2-1	TRBV6-2/TRBV6-3	many	TGTGCCAGCACCTTAGACAGGAACCCGTACAATGAGCAGTTCTTC	CASTLDRNPYNEQFF
TRBD1	TRBJ1-2	TRBV5-1	many	TGCGCCAGTGGGGACAGTCCCCGACAGGGCTACACCTTC	CASGDSPRQGYTF
NA	TRBJ2-5	TRBV29-1	NA	TGCAGCGTTGCCCGCGGACAGTTCAGCCGGACCCAGTACTTC	CSVARGQFSRTQYF
NA	TRBJ2-7	TRBV5-1	NA	TGCGCCAGCAGCTTGGAACAGGCACACTACGAGCAGTACTTC	CASSLEQAHYEQYF
NA	TRBJ2-5	TRBV12-3/TRBV12-4	few	TGTGCCAGCAGTTTATCAGGGCAAGAGACCCAGTACTTC	CASSLSGQETQYF
NA	TRBJ2-1	TRBV24-1	many	TGTGCCACCAGTGACCCCCGGGACGCCTCCAATGAGCAGTTCTTC	CATSDPRDASNEQFF
TRBD2	TRBJ2-3	TRBV7-8	few	TGTGCCAGCAGCTTAGGGGTTCGGGGCGGGAGAACTACGCAGTATTTT	CASSLGVRGGRTTQYF
TRBD1	TRBJ1-6	TRBV14	few	TGTGCCAGCAGCCGGACAGGCAGGAATTCACCCCTCCACTTT	CASSRTGRNSPLHF
TRBD1	TRBJ2-7	TRBV25-1	many	TGTGCCAGCAGTGAAGGAGCAGGGGGAGTCTACGAGCAGTACTTC	CASSEGAGGVYEQYF
NA	TRBJ2-2	TRBV19	many	TGTGCCAGTAACGTCGGACCCATCACCGGGGAGCTGTTTTTT	CASNVGPITGELFF
TRBD1	TRBJ1-1	TRBV2	many	TGTGCCAGCCTCCGGACAGGTGTGAACACTGAAGCTTTCTTT	CASLRTGVNTEAFF
NA	TRBJ1-1	TRBV10-3	many	TGTGCCATCAGTGAGCCGCGGGGTGGGGAAGCTTTCTTT	CAISEPRGGEAFF
TRBD2	TRBJ2-1	TRBV13	many	TGTGCCAGCAGCGAAAGGGCTAGCGGGAGATCTGTGAATGAGCAGTTCTTC	CASSERASGRSVNEQFF
TRBD1	TRBJ2-7	TRBV27	many	TGTGCCAGCAGTTTCCTTGGACAGGGACAAAATGCCGAGCAGTACTTC	CASSFLGQGQNAEQYF
NA	TRBJ2-1	TRBV4-1	NA	TGCGCCAGCAGCCAAGAAGACACAGCTTACAATGAGCAGTTCTTC	CASSQEDTAYNEQFF
NA	TRBJ1-2	TRBV28	few	TGTGCCAGCAGTTTACGGGATTATGGCTACACCTTC	CASSLRDYGYTF
NA	TRBJ2-7	TRBV7-2	NA	TGTGCCAGCAGCTTAGACAGAGGGGGGACATACGAGCAGTACTTC	CASSLDRGGTYEQYF
NA	TRBJ1-2	TRBV28	once	TGTGCCAGCTTGAGGGACTATGGCTACACCTTC	CASLRDYGYTF
NA	TRBJ1-1	TRBV2	few	TGTGCCAGCAGTGAGACAGCCATGAACACTGAAGCTTTCTTT	CASSETAMNTEAFF
NA	TRBJ2-7	TRBV30	many	TGTGCCTGGAGTGTACCATCGGAACGGACGTTATCTTACGAGCAGTACTTC	CAWSVPSERTLSYEQYF
TRBD1	TRBJ2-1	TRBV28	few	TGTGCCAGCAGTTTACGGGGCAGGGGGCGACCCAATGAGCAGTTCTTC	CASSLRGRGRPNEQFF
NA	TRBJ2-3	TRBV2	NA	TGTGCCAGCAGTGCCTTACAGGACCCCACAGATACGCAGTATTTT	CASSALQDPTDTQYF
NA	TRBJ1-1	TRBV27	NA	TGTGCCAGCATCCGAAGGGCGGGGGGCACTGAAGCTTTCTTT	CASIRRAGGTEAFF
NA	TRBJ1-1	TRBV5-1	many	TGCGCCAGCAGCTTGGAAGGGTTCGGGACTGAAGCTTTCTTT	CASSLEGFGTEAFF
NA	TRBJ2-5	TRBV24-1	many	TGTGCCACCAGTGATCCCCGAGAAAGCAGTGGGGTTCAAGAGACCCAGTACTTC	CATSDPRESSGVQETQYF
NA	TRBJ2-4	TRBV7-2	NA	TGTGCCAGCAGCCCAGGGTCAGATCACAAAAACATTCAGTACTTC	CASSPGSDHKNIQYF
NA	TRBJ2-1	TRBV2	many	TGTGCCAGCAGGCAGGGGTTGGAGAACAATGAGCAGTTCTTC	CASRQGLENNEQFF
NA	TRBJ2-7	TRBV12-2	few	TGTGCAAGTCGCTTATTGTCCCGGACTAGCGGCAACGAGCAGTACTTC	CASRLLSRTSGNEQYF